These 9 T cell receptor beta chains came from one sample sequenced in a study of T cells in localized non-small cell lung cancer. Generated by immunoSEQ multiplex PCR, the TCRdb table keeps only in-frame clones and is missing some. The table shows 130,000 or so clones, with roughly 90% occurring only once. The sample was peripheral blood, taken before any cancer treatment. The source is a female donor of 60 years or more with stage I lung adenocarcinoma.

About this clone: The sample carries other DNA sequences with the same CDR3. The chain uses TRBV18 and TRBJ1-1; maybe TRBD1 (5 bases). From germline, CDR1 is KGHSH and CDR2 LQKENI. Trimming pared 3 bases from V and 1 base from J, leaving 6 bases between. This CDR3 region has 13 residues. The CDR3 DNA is TGTGCCAGCTCACCCCAGGGGAACACTGAAGCTTTCTTT. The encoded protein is CASSPQGNTEAFF.

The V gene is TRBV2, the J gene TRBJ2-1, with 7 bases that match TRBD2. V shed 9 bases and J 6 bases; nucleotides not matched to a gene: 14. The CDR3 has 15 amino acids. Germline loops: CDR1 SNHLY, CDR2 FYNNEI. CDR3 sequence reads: CASRRYEGGTNEQFF. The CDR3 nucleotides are TGTGCCAGTCGACGATACGAGGGAGGGACCAATGAGCAGTTCTTC.

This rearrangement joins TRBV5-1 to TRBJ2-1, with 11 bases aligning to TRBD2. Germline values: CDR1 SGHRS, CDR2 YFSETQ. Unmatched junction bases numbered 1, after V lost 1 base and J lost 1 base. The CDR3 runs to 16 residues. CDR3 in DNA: TGCGCCAGCAGCTTGTCTAGCGGGAGGTCCTACAATGAGCAGTTCTTC. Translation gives CASSLSSGRSYNEQFF.

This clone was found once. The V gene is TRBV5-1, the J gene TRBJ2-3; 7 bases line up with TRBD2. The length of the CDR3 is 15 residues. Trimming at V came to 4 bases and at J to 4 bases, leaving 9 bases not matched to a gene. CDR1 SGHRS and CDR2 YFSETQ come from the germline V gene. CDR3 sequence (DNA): TGCGCCAGCAGCCCCCGGACTAGTTTTTCAGATACGCAGTATTTT. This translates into CASSPRTSFSDTQYF.

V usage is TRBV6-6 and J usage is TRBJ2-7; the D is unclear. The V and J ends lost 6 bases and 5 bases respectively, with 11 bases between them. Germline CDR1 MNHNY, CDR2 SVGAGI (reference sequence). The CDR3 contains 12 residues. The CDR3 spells CASSKGSDEQYF. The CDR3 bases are TGTGCCAGCAGCAAGGGATCCGACGAGCAGTACTTC.

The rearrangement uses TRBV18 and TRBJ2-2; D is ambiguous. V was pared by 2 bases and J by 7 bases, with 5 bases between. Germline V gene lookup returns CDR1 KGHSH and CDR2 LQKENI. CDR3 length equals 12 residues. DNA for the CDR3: TGTGCCAGCTCACCATCAAACGGGGAGCTGTTTTTT. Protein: CASSPSNGELFF.

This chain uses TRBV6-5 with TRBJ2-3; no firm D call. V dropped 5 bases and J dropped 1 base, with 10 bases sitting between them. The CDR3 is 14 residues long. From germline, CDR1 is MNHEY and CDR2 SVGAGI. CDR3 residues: CASSPSPGTDTQYF. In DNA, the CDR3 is TGTGCCAGCAGTCCTAGTCCGGGCACAGATACGCAGTATTTT.

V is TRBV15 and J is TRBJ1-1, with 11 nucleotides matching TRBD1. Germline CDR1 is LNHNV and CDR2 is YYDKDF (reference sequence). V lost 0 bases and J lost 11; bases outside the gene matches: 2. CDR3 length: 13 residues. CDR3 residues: CATSRERDRGAFF. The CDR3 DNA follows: TGTGCCACCAGCAGAGAGCGGGACAGGGGGGCTTTCTTT.

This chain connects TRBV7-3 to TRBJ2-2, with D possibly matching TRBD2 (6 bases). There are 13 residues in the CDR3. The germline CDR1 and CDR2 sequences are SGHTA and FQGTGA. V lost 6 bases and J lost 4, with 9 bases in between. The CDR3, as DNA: TGTGCCAGCAGGGGAGGAACCACCGGGGAGCTGTTTTTT. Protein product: CASRGGTTGELFF.